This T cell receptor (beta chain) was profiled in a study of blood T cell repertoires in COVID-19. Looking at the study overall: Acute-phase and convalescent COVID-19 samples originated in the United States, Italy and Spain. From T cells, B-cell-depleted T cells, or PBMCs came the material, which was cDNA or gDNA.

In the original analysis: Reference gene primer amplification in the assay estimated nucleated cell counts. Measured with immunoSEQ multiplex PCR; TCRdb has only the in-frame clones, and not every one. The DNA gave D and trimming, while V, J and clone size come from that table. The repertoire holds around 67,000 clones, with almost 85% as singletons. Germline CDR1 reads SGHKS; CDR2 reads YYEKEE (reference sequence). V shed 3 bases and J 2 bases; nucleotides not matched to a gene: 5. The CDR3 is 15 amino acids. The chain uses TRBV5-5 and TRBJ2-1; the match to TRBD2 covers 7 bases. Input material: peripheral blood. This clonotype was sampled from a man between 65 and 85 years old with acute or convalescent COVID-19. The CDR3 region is CASSSSGTPYNEQFF. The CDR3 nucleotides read TGTGCCAGCAGCTCGAGCGGGACCCCCTACAATGAGCAGTTCTTC.